This T cell receptor beta chain is drawn from a study of Ad26.COV2.S vaccination and SARS-CoV-2 variants. Study in general: Donor was assigned to the Ad26.COV2.S arm of trial COV1001. Findings and limits, study-wide: It was found that vaccine and placebo recipients had similar non-spike TCR breadth.

In the case of this clone: The target antigen is unknown.

Documented treatment: around 19 received Ad26.COV2.S at low or high dose, single or two shots; 5 received placebo; per-sample allocation not given. On day 63 after the first injection, vaccine and placebo recipients gave samples. Recruitment in Boston yielded a donor of adult age, 18-55 years. The table came from immunoSEQ multiplex PCR; TCRdb's copy has only in-frame clones and leaves some out. The table has approximately 400,000 clones, roughly 80% seen once; the top ten hold approximately 7.8%. The CDR3 contains 13 residues. Looked up from germline, CDR1 is LNHDA and CDR2 is SQIVND (reference sequence). The germline V and J ends were trimmed by 3 bases and 7 bases, with 13 bases remaining between them.

The sequencing here drew on peripheral blood, taken in a trial of Ad26.COV2.S vaccine versus placebo. This sequence was found in a person aged 18 to 59 who received the Ad26.COV2.S COVID-19 vaccine or a placebo. The rearrangement uses TRBV19 and TRBJ2-7; D may match TRBD1 or TRBD2 (6 bases each). The CDR3 DNA follows: TGTGCCAGTAGTATCACCCAGGGGAGGGAGCAGTACTTC. It yields the protein CASSITQGREQYF. Full variable domain (missing parts from reference TRBV19 and TRBJ2-7): DGGITQSPKYLFRKEGQNVTLSCEQNLNHDAMYWYRQDPGQGLRLIYYSQIVNDFQKGDIAEGYSVSREKKESFPLTVTSAQKNPTAFYLCASSITQGREQYFGPGTRLTVT.